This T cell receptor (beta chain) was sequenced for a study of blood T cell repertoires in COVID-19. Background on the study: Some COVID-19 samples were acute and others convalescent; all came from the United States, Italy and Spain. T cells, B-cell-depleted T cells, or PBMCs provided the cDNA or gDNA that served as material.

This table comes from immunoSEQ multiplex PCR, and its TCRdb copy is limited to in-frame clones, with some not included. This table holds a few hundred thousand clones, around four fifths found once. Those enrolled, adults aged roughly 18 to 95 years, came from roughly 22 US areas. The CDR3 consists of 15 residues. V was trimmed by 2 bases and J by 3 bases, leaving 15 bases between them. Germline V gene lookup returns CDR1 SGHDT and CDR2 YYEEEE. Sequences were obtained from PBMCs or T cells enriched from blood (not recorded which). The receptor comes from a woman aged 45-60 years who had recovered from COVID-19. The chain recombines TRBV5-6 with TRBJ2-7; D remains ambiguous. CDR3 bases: TGTGCCAGCAGCTTACGGTTTCCGACTTACTACGAGCAGTACTTC. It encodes CASSLRFPTYYEQYF.